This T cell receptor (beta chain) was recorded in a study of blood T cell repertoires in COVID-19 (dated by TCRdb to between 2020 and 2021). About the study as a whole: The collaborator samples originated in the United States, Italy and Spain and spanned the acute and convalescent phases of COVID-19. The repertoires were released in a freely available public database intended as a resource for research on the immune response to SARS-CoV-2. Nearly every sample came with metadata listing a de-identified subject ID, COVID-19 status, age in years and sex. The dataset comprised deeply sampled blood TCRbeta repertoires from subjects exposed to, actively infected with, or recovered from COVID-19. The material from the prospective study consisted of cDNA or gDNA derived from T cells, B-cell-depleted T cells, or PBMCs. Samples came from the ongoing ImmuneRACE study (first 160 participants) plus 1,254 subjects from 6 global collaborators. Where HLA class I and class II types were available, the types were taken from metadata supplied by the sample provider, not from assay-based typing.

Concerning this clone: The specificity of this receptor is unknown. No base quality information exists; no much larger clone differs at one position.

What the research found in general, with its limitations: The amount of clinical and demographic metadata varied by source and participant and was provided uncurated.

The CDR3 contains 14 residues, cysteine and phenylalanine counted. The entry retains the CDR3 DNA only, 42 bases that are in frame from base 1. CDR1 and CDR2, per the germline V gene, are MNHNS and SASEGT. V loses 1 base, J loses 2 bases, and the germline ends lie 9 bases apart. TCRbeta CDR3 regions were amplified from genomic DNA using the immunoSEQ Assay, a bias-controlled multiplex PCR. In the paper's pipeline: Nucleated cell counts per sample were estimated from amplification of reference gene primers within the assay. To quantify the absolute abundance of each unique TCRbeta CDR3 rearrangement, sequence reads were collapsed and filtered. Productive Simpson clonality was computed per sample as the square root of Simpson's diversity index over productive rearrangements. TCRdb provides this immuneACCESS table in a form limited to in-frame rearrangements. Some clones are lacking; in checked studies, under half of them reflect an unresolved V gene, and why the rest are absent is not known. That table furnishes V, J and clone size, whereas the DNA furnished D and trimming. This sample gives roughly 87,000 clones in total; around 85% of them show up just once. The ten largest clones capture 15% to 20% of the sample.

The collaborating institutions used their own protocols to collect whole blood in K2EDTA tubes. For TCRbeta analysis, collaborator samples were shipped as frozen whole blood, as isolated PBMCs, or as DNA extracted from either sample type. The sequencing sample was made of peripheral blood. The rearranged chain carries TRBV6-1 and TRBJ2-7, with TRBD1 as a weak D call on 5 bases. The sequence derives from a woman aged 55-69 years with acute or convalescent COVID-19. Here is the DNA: TGTGCCAGCAGTGAAGGCCCAGGGCCCTACGAGCAGTACTTC. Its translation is CASSEGPGPYEQYF.